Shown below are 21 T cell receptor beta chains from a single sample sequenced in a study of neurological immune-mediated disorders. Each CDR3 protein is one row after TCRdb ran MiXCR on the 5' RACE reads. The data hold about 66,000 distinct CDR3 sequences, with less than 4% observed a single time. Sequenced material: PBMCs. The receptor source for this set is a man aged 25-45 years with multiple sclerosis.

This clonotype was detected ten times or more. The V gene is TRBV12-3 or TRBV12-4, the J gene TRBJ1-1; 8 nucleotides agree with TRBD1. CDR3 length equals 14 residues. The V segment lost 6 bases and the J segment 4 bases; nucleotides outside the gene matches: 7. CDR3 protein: CASRRTGRPTEAFF. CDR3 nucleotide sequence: TGTGCCAGCAGGAGGACAGGGAGGCCCACTGAAGCTTTCTTT.

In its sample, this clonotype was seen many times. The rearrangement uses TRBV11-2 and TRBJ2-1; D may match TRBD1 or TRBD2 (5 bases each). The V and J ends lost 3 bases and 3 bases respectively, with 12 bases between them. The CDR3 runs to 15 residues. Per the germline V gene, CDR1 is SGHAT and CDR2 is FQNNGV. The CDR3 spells CASSLISGSYNEQFF. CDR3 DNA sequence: TGTGCCAGCAGCTTGATTTCAGGGAGCTACAATGAGCAGTTCTTC.

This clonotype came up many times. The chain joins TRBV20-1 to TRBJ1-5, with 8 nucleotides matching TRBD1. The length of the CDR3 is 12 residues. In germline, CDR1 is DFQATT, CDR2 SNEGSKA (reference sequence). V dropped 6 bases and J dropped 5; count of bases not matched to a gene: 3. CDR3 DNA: TGCAGTGCAAGGACAGGGCATCAGCCCCAGCATTTT. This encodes CSARTGHQPQHF.

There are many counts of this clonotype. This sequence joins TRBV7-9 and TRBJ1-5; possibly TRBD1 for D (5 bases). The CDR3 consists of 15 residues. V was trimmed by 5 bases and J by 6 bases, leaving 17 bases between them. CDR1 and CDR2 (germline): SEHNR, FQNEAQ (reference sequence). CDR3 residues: CASSLEASGAQPQHF. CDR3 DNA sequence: TGTGCCAGCAGCCTAGAGGCCTCCGGGGCTCAGCCCCAGCATTTT.

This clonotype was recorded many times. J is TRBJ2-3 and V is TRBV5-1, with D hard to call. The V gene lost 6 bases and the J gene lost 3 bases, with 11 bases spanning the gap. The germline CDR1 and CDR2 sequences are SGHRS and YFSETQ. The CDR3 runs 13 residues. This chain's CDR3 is CASKPGGTDTQYF. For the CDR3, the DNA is TGCGCCAGCAAGCCGGGCGGTACAGATACGCAGTATTTT.

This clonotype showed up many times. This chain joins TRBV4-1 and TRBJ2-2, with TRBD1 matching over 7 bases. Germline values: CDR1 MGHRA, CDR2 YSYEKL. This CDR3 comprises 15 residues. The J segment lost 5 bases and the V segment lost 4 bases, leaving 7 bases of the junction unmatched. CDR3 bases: TGCGCCAGCAGCCTCTTGGGACAGCCTACCGGGGAGCTGTTTTTT. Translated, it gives CASSLLGQPTGELFF.

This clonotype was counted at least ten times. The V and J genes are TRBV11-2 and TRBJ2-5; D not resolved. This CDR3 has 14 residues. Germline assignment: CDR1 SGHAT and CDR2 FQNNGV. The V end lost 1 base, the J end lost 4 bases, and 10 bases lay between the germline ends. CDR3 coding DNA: TGTGCCAGCAGCTTAGGCAATACGGCAGAGACCCAGTACTTC. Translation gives CASSLGNTAETQYF.

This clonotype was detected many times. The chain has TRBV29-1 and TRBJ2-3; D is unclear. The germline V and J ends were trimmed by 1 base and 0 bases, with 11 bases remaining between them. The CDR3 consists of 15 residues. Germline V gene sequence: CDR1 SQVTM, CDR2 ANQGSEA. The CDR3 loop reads CSVEGFPGSTDTQYF. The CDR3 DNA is TGCAGCGTTGAAGGCTTCCCCGGTAGCACAGATACGCAGTATTTT.

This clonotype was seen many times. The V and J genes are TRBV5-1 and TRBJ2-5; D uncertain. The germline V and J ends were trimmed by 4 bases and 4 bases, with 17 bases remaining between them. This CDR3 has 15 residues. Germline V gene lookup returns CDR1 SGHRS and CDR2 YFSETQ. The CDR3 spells CASSIRNALGETQYF. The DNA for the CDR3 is TGCGCCAGCAGCATCCGGAATGCCCTGGGAGAGACCCAGTACTTC.

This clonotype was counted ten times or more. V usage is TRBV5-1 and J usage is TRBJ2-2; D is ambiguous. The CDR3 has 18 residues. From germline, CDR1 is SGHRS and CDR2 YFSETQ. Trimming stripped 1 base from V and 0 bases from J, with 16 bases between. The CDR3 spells CASSLTSGSATNTGELFF. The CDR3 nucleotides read TGCGCCAGCAGCTTGACTTCGGGCAGCGCAACGAACACCGGGGAGCTGTTTTTT.

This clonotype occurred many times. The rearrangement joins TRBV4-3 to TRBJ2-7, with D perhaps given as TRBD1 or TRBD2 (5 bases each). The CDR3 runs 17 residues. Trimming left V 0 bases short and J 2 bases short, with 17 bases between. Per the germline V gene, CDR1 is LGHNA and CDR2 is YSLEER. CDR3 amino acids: CASSQDPHRDATYEQYF. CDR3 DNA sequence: TGCGCCAGCAGCCAAGATCCCCACCGGGACGCCACCTACGAGCAGTACTTC.

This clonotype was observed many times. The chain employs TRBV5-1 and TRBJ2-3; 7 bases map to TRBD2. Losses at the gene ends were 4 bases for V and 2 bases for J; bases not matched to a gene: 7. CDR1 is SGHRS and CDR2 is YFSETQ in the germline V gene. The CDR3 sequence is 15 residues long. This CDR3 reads CASSGGGTPTDTQYF. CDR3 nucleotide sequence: TGCGCCAGCAGCGGGGGAGGGACGCCCACAGATACGCAGTATTTT.

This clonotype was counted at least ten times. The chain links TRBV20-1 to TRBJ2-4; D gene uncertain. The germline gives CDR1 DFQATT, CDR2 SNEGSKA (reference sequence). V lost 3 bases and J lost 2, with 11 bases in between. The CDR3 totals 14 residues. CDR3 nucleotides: TGCAGTGCTAGTCACGATTGGTCCAAAAACATTCAGTACTTC. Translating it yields CSASHDWSKNIQYF.

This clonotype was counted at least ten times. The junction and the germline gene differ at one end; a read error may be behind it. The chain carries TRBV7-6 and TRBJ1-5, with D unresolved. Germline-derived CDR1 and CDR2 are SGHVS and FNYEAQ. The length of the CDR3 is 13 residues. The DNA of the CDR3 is TGTGCCAGCAGCTCCCCCCACAATCAGCCCCAGAATTTT. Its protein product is CASSSPHNQPQNF.

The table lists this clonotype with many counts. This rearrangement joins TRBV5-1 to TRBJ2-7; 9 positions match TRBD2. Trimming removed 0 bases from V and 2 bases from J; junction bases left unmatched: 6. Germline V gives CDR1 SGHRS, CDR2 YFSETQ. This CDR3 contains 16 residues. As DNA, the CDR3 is TGCGCCAGCAGCTTGGCCCAGCGGGGGGCCGCCTACGAGCAGTACTTC. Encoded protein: CASSLAQRGAAYEQYF.

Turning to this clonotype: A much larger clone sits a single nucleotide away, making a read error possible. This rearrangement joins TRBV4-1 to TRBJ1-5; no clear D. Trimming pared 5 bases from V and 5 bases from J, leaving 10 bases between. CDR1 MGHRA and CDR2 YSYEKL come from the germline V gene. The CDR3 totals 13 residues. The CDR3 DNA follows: TGCGCCAGCAGCACCCTAACCCATCAGCCCCAGCATTTT. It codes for CASSTLTHQPQHF.

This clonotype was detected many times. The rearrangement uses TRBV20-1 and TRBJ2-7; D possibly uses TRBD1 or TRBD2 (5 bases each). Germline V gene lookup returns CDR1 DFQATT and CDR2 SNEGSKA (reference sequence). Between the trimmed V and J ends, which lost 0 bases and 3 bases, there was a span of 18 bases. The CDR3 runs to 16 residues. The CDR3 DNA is TGCAGTGCTAGAGATAGGCCAGGGAGAGGGTTCTACGAGCAGTACTTC. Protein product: CSARDRPGRGFYEQYF.

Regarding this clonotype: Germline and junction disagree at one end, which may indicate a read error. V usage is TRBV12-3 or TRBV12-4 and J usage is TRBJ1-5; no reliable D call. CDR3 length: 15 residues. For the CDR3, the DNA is TGTGCCAGCAGTTTAATATTGGAGAGCAATCAGCCCCAGAATTTT. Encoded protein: CASSLILESNQPQNF.

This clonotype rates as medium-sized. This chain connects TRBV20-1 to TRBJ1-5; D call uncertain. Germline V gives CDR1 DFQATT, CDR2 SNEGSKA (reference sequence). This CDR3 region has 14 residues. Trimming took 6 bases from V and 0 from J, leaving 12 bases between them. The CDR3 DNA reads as TGCAGTGCCAACAGTGACATTAGCAATCAGCCCCAGCATTTT. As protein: CSANSDISNQPQHF.

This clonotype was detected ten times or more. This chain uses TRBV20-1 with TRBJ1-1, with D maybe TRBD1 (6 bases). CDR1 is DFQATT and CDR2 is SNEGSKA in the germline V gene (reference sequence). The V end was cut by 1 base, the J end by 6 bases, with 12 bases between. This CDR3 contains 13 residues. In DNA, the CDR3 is TGCAGTGCTAGAGGGACAGTCAGAGCTGAAGCTTTCTTT. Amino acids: CSARGTVRAEAFF.

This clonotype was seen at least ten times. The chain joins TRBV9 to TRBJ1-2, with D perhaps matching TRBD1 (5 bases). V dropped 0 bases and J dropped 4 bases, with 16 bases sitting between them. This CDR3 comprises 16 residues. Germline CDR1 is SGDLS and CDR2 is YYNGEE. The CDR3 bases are TGTGCCAGCAGCGTAGAGGTAGGGGCGCAGATCTATGGCTACACCTTC. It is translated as CASSVEVGAQIYGYTF.